The entry below gives a single T cell receptor beta chain sequence along with its context. This record comes from a study of T-cell reconstitution after alpha-beta-depleted transplantation in children. TCRbeta library preparation incorporated unique molecular identifiers. Via MiXCR, TCRdb re-called the PCR reads, giving one row per CDR3 protein. The table lists approximately 400,000 distinct CDR3 sequences, approximately 10% of them singletons, with 4.5% to 7% in the top ten. Germline lookup yields CDR1 SGHDT and CDR2 YYEEEE. With V trimmed by 4 bases and J by 0 bases, 8 bases remained unmatched. CDR3 length: 16 amino acids.

The genes are TRBV5-6 and TRBJ2-3, with TRBD1 matching 7 bases. This receptor was obtained from a human donor who donated a stem cell graft to a child with acute myeloid leukemia. The input for sequencing was PBMCs from the stem cell graft donor, taken from the stem cell graft. This CDR3 is CASSPLRGPSTDTQYF. CDR3 in DNA: TGTGCCAGCAGCCCATTGAGGGGGCCCAGCACAGATACGCAGTATTTT. Complete variable domain (other parts from reference TRBV5-6 and TRBJ2-3): DAGVTQSPTHLIKTRGQQVTLRCSPKSGHDTVSWYQQALGQGPQFIFQYYEEEERQRGNFPDRFSGHQFPNYSSELNVNALLLGDSALYLCASSPLRGPSTDTQYFGPGTRLTVL.